This T cell receptor beta chain was sequenced for a study of spatial heterogeneity in lung cancer. On the study more broadly: Sequencing covered available follow-up PBMC samples collected a median of around two years after resection. Every unique TCR and UMI combination, on average, appeared more than ten times in raw reads.

The CDR3 totals 13 residues. Trimming took off 7 bases at V and 0 bases at J, with 9 bases between the two ends. Germline-derived CDR1 and CDR2 are MNHNY and SVGAGI (reference sequence). This clonotype appeared many times. The time point is: blood at routine non-recurrence follow-up after resection. Unsorted whole RNA samples from tumor, nontumor lung or frozen PBMC were sequenced. Unique molecular identifiers, one per molecule, were present on every TCR cDNA molecule. TCRdb ran MiXCR on the 5' RACE reads and lists one entry per CDR3 protein. The top ten clones hold around 35% of a sample with approximately 56,000 distinct CDR3 sequences, less than 9.5% of them seen once.

The rearrangement links TRBV6-6 to TRBJ1-2, with D hard to call. Here the sequenced sample was PBMCs, taken at follow-up. The receptor comes from a female donor with early-stage non-small cell lung cancer. The CDR3 spells CASIPGSNYGYTF. In DNA, the CDR3 is TGTGCCAGCATCCCAGGATCTAACTATGGCTACACCTTC.